These 12 T cell receptor beta chains came from one sample sequenced in a study of beta chain features in type 1 diabetes (dated by TCRdb to 2016 to 2018). Libraries came from the immunoSEQ multiplex PCR assay. The entire isolated RNA was reverse transcribed using the High Capacity cDNA Reverse Transcription Kit, and thus expressed TCRB transcripts were sequenced. TCRdb stores this immuneACCESS table with in-frame sequences only. Part of the clones is absent; in the studies checked, under half of the shortfall reflects unresolved V genes, and no reason is known for the rest. For this sample there are 860,000 or so clones; roughly a sixth appear just once. Jointly, the top ten make up 0.02% to 0.025% of the sample. Sequencing was performed on naive CD4+ T cells from blood. This sample's cell subset or site label indicates: true naive CD4+ T cells. The receptors here all came from a woman between 18 and 29 years old in good health.

The chain has TRBV2 and TRBJ1-2; no firm D call. Trimming removed 4 bases at V and 6 bases at J, with 21 bases between. Germline CDR1 and CDR2: SNHLY and FYNNEI. This CDR3 has 16 residues. In DNA form, the CDR3 reads TGTGCCAGCAGTGTTGGTGGGCGCCGGCCGGGGAATGGCTACACCTTC. Translating it yields CASSVGGRRPGNGYTF. Variable domain in full (rest from reference TRBV2 and TRBJ1-2): EPEVTQTPSHQVTQMGQEVILRCVPISNHLYFYWYRQILGQKVEFLVSFYNNEISEKSEIFDDQFSVERPDGSNFTLKIRSTKLEDSAMYFCASSVGGRRPGNGYTFGSGTRLTVV.

V usage is TRBV27 and J usage is TRBJ1-5, with D possibly TRBD1 on 6 matching bases. CDR3 length equals 13 residues. Germline-derived CDR1 and CDR2 are MNHEY and SMNVEV (reference sequence). The ends were cut back, 6 bases at V and 3 bases at J, with 9 bases in the middle. The chain's CDR3 is CASRPGANQPQHF. The CDR3 nucleotides are TGTGCCAGCAGACCAGGGGCCAATCAGCCCCAGCATTTT.

This clone was counted between two and nine times. The chain joins TRBV18 to TRBJ2-5, with TRBD2 as a possible D gene (5 bases). The CDR3 runs 14 residues. Between the trimmed V and J ends, which lost 3 bases and 2 bases, there was a span of 10 bases. In germline, CDR1 is KGHSH, CDR2 LQKENI. CDR3 DNA sequence: TGTGCCAGCTCACCGTACGGGGAACAAGAGACCCAGTACTTC. Encoded protein: CASSPYGEQETQYF.

A few counts support this clone. This chain joins TRBV4-2 and TRBJ2-5; D is unresolved. V gave up 1 base and J gave up 2 bases, with 8 bases separating them. Germline V gene data show CDR1 as LGHNA and CDR2 as YNFKEQ. This CDR3 has 14 amino acids. In DNA, the CDR3 is TGTGCCAGCAGCCAAGCTCCGGGTCAAGAGACCCAGTACTTC. This codes for CASSQAPGQETQYF.

The chain uses TRBV15 and TRBJ2-1; TRBD2 matches at 11 bases. This CDR3 spans 16 amino acids. In germline, CDR1 is LNHNV, CDR2 YYDKDF (reference sequence). Unmatched junction bases numbered 8, after V lost 3 bases and J lost 7 bases. CDR3 amino acids: CATSSFKGLADNEQFF. CDR3 DNA sequence: TGTGCCACCAGCAGTTTTAAGGGACTAGCGGATAATGAGCAGTTCTTC.

This clone was seen repeatedly, ten times or more. V and J are TRBV7-9 and TRBJ2-7; 10 bases line up with TRBD2. The CDR3 has 15 amino acids. Germline V gene sequence: CDR1 SEHNR, CDR2 FQNEAQ (reference sequence). After removal of 5 bases from V and 7 bases from J, the junction contained 11 bases not matched to a gene. CDR3 coding DNA: TGTGCCAGCAGCCGCTTACTAGCGGGACTGGAGGAGCAGTACTTC. Translated, it gives CASSRLLAGLEEQYF.

Only a few counts were recorded for this clone. The gene calls are TRBV4-3 and TRBJ2-7; D call uncertain. Germline lookup yields CDR1 LGHNA and CDR2 YSLEER. Trimming took off 1 base at V and 3 bases at J, with 7 bases between the two ends. The CDR3 length is 13 residues. The CDR3 region is CASSQVQSYEQYF. Here the CDR3 DNA reads TGCGCCAGCAGCCAAGTACAAAGCTACGAGCAGTACTTC.

This clone appeared a few times. The chain uses TRBV19 and TRBJ2-1; the D gene is possibly TRBD2 (6 bases). The CDR3 is made up of 14 amino acids. CDR1 is LNHDA and CDR2 is SQIVND in the germline V gene (reference sequence). Trimming took 4 bases from V and 0 from J, leaving 7 bases between them. The CDR3 here is CASSTGASYNEQFF. The CDR3, as DNA: TGTGCCAGTAGTACGGGAGCCTCCTACAATGAGCAGTTCTTC.

This clone was found a few times. This chain connects TRBV15 to TRBJ1-4, with D unclear. The CDR3 totals 14 residues. CDR1 is LNHNV, CDR2 YYDKDF, per germline (reference sequence). V lost 0 bases and J lost 6, with 8 bases in between. CDR3 sequence: CATSRDLSDEKLFF. As DNA, the CDR3 is TGTGCCACCAGCAGAGATTTAAGTGATGAAAAACTGTTTTTT.

V is TRBV23-1 and J is TRBJ1-5; weak D call: TRBD1 (5 bases). TRBV23-1 is an open reading frame whose function is uncertain. The CDR3 is made up of 18 amino acids. V lost 6 bases and J lost 4, with 25 bases in between. The CDR3 DNA sequence: TGCGCCAGCAGGGACGGATTGCCGGGGGTTGTTATTAATCAGCCCCAGCATTTT. Its protein is CASRDGLPGVVINQPQHF.

This clone was recorded a few times. The CDR3 is CASSPVWAGTYEQYF. DNA for the CDR3: TGTGCCAGCAGTCCCGTTTGGGCGGGTACCTACGAGCAGTACTTC. The V call is TRBV28, the J call TRBJ2-7; D is perhaps TRBD2 (5 bases). The ends were cut back, 5 bases at V and 2 bases at J, with 16 bases in the middle. The CDR3 consists of 15 residues. Looked up from germline, CDR1 is MDHEN and CDR2 is SYDVKM.

The chain carries TRBV28 and TRBJ2-1, with 7 bases matching TRBD2. The CDR3 length is 13 residues. Germline lookup yields CDR1 MDHEN and CDR2 SYDVKM. The V and J ends lost 7 bases and 8 bases, in that order; junction bases with no gene match: 8. In DNA, the CDR3 is TGTGCCAGCACCGACGGGAGGCGCCATGAGCAGTTCTTC. Translation gives CASTDGRRHEQFF.